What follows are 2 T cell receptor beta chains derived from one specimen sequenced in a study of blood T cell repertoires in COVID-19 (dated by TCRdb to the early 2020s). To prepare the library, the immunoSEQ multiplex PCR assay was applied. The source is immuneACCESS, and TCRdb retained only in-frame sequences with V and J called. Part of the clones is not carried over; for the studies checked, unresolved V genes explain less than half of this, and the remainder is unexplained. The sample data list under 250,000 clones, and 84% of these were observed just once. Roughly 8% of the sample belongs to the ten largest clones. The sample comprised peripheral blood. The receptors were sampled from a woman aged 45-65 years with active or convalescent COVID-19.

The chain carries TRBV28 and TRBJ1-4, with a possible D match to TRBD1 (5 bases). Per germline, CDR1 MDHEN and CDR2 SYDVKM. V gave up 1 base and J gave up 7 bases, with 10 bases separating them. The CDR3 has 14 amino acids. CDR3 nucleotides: TGTGCCAGCAGTTTATTTGGGGGAGGTGAAAAACTGTTTTTT. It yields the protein CASSLFGGGEKLFF.

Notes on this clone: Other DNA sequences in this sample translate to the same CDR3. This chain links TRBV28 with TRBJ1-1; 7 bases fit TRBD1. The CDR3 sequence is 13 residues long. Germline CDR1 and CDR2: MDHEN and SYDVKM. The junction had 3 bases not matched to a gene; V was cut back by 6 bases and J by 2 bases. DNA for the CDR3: TGTGCCAGCAGCCACAGGGGAAACACTGAAGCTTTCTTT. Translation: CASSHRGNTEAFF.